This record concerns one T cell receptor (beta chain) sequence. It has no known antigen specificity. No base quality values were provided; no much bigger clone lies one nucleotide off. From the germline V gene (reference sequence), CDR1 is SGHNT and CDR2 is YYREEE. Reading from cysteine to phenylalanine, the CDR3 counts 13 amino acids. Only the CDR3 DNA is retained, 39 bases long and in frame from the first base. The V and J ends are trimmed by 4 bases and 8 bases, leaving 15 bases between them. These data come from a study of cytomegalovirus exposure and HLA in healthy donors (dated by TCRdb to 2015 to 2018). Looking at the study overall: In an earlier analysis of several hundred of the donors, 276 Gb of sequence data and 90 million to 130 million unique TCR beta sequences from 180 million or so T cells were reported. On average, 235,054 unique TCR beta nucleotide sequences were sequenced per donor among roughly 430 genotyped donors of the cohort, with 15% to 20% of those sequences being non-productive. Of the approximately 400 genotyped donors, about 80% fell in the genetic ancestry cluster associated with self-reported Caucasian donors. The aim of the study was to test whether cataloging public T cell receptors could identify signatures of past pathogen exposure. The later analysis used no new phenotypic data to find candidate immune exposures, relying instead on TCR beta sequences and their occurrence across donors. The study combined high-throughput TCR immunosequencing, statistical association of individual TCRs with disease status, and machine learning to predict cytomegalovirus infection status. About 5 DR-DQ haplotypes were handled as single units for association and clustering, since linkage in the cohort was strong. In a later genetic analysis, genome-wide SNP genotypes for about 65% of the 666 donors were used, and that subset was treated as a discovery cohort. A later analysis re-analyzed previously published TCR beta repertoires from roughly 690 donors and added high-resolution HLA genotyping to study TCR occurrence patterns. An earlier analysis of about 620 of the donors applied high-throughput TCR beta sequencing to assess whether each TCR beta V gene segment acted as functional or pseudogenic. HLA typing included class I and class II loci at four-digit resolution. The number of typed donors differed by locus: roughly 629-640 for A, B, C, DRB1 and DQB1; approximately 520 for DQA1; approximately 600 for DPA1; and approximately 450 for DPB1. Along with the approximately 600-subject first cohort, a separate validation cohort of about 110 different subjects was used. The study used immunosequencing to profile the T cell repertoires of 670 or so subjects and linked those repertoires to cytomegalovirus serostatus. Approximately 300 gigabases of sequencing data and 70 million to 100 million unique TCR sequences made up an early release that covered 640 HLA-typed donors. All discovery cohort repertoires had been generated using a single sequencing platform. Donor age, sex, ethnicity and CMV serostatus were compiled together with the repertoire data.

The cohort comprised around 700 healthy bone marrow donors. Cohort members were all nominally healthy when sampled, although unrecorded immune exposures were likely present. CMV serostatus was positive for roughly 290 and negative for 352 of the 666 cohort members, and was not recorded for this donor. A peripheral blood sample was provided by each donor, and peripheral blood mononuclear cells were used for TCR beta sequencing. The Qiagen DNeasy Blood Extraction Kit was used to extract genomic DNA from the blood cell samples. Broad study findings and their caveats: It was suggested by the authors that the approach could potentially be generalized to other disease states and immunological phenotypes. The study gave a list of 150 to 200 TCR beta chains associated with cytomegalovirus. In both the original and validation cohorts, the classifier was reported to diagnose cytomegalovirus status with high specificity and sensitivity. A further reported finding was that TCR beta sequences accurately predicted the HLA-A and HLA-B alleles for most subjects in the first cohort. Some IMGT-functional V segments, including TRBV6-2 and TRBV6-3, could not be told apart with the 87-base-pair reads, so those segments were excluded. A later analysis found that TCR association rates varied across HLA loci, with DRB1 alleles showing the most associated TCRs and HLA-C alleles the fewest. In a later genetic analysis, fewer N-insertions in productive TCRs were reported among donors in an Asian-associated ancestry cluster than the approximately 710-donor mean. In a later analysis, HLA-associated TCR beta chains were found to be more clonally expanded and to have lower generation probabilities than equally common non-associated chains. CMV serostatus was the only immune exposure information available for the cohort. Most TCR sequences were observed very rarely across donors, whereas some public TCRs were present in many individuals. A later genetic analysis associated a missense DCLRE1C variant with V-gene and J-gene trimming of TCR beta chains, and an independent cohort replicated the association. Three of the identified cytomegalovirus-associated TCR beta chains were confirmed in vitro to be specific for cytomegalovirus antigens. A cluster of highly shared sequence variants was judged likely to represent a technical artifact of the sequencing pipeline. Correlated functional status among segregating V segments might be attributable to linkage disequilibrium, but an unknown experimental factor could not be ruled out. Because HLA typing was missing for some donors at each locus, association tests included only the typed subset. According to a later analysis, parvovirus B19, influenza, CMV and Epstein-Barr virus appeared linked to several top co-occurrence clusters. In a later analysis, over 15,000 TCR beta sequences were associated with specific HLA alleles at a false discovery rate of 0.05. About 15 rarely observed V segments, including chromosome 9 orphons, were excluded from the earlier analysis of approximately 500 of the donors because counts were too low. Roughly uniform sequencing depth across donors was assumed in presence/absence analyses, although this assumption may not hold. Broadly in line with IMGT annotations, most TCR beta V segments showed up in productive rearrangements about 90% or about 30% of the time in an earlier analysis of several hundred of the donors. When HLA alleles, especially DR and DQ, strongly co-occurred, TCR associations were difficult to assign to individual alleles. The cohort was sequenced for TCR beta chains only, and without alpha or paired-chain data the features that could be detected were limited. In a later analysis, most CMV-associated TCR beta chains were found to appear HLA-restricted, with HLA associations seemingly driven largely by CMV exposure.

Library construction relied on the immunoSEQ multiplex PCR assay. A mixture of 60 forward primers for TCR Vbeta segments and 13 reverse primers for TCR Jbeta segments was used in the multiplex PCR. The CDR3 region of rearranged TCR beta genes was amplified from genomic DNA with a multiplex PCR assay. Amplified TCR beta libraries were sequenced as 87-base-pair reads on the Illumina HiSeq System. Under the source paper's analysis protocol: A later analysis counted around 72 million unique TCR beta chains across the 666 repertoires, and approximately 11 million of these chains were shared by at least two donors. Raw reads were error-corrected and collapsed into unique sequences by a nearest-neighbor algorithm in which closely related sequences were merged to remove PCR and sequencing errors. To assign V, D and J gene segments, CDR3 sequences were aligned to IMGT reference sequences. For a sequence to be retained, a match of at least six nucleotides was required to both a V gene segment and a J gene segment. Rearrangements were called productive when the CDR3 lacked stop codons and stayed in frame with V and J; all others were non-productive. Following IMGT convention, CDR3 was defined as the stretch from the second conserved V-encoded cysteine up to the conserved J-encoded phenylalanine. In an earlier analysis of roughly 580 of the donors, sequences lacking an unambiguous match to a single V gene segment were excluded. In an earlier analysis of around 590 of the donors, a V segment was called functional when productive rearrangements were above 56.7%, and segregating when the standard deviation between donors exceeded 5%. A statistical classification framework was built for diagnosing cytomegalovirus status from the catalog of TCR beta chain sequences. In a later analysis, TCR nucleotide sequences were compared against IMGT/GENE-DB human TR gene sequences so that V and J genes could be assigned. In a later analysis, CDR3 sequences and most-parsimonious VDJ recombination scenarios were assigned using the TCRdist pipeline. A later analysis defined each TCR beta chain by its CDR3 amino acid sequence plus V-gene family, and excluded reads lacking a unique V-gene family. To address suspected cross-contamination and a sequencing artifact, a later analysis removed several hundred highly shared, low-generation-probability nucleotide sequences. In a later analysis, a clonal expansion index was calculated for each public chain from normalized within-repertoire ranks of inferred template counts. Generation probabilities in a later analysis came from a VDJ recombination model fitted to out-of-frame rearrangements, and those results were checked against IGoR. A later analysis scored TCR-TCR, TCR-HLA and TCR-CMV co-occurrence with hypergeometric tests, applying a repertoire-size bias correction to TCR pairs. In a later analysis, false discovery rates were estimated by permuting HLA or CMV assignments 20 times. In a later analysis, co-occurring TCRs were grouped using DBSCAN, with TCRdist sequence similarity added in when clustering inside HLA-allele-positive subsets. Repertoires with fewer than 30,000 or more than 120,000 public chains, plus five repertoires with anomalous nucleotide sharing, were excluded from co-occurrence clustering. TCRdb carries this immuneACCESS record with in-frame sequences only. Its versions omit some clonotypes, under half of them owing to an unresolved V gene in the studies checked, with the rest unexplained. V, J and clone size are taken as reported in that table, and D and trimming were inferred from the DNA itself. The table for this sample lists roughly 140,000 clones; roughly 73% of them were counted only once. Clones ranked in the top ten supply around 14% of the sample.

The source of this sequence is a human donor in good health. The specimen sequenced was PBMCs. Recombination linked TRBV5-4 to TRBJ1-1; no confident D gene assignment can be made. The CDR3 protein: CASSVDGDREAFF. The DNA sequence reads TGTGCCAGCAGCGTCGACGGGGATAGGGAAGCTTTCTTT.